The 23 T cell receptor beta chains in this list originate from one sample, sequenced in a study of OX40 agonist ivuxolimab in advanced cancers. Profiled with immunoSEQ multiplex PCR; TCRdb holds only in-frame clones, not every one. The sample contains more than 9,500 clones, roughly 90% of which appear only once. The sequencing here drew on CD4+ or CD8+ T cells sorted from blood, taken in a trial of the OX40 agonist ivuxolimab. The receptor set was obtained from an adult with an advanced solid tumor such as melanoma, head and neck, liver or kidney cancer.

The genes are TRBV9 and TRBJ1-1; no firm D call. Trimming removed 1 base from V and 1 base from J, with 8 bases in between. CDR3 length: 14 residues. Germline V CDR1 and CDR2: SGDLS, YYNGEE. In DNA form, the CDR3 reads TGTGCCAGCAGCGTATCCCGCGGGAACACTGAAGCTTTCTTT. This encodes CASSVSRGNTEAFF.

V is TRBV4-1 and J is TRBJ2-7; D unclear. Trimming stripped 5 bases from V and 4 bases from J, with 12 bases between. The CDR3 extends over 13 amino acids. CDR1 is MGHRA, CDR2 YSYEKL, per germline. CDR3 loop: CASSGSVGYEQYF. DNA of the CDR3: TGCGCCAGCAGCGGATCCGTGGGTTACGAGCAGTACTTC.

The chain joins TRBV4-2 to TRBJ2-1, with D unresolved. Germline V gene data show CDR1 as LGHNA and CDR2 as YNFKEQ. V was trimmed by 0 bases and J by 12 bases, leaving 9 bases between them. This CDR3 region has 12 residues. The CDR3 DNA sequence: TGTGCCAGCAGCCAAGATGATGTGGCGCAGTTCTTC. This gives the protein CASSQDDVAQFF.

V gene TRBV11-3 combines with J gene TRBJ2-1, with D maybe TRBD2 (6 bases). Germline CDR1 is SGHNT and CDR2 is YENEEA. This CDR3 has 16 amino acids. The V gene lost 5 bases and the J gene lost 2 bases, with 16 bases spanning the gap. The CDR3 is CASSLAGGVPYNEQFF. The CDR3 DNA reads TGTGCCAGCAGCCTAGCAGGAGGGGTGCCCTACAATGAGCAGTTCTTC.

V and J are TRBV11-2 and TRBJ1-2; D is perhaps TRBD1 (6 bases). CDR1 is SGHAT and CDR2 is FQNNGV in the germline V gene. The CDR3 covers 13 residues. Trimming shortened V by 8 bases and J by 7 bases, and 17 bases separated the two germline ends. The CDR3 coding sequence is TGTGCCAGCGAACCGGGACAAGGGATTGGCTACACCTTC. As protein: CASEPGQGIGYTF.

The chain joins TRBV27 to TRBJ1-5; D is unresolved. The V gene's germline CDR1 is MNHEY and CDR2 SMNVEV (reference sequence). The CDR3 totals 14 residues. V dropped 3 bases and J dropped 7 bases, with 13 bases sitting between them. CDR3 protein: CASSLRPSAQPQHF. In DNA, the CDR3 is TGTGCCAGCAGTTTGAGGCCCAGTGCCCAGCCCCAGCATTTT.

The V call is TRBV11-3, the J call TRBJ2-1; perhaps D is TRBD1 or TRBD2 (5 bases each). Per germline, CDR1 SGHNT and CDR2 YENEEA. The V end lost 0 bases, the J end lost 9 bases, and 27 bases lay between the germline ends. CDR3 length: 19 amino acids. CDR3 sequence reads: CASSLDIGYREGVVPEQFF. The CDR3 DNA sequence: TGTGCCAGCAGCTTAGATATTGGGTATCGGGAAGGGGTCGTTCCTGAGCAGTTCTTC.

In nucleotides, the CDR3 is TGTGCCAGCAGTGACTGGGACACCACAGATACGCAGTATTTT. It specifies CASSDWDTTDTQYF. The chain joins TRBV25-1 to TRBJ2-3, with a tentative D call TRBD1 (6 bases). Per germline, CDR1 MGHDK and CDR2 SYGVNS. This CDR3 contains 14 residues. The V and J ends lost 3 bases and 2 bases respectively, with 9 bases between them. Full variable domain (rest looked up from reference TRBV25-1 and TRBJ2-3): EADIYQTPRYLVIGTGKKITLECSQTMGHDKMYWYQQDPGMELHLIHYSYGVNSTEKGDLSSESTVSRIRTEHFPLTLESARPSHTSQYLCASSDWDTTDTQYFGPGTRLTVL.

This clone was seen once. The chain is built from TRBV7-2 and TRBJ2-5; no firm D call. The DNA end is more similar to TRBJ2-7, so the J call may be wrong. This CDR3 contains 11 residues. The germline V gene has CDR1 SGHTA and CDR2 FQGNSA. The CDR3, as DNA: TGTGCCAGCAGCAAGAGGTTCGAGCAGTACTTC. It translates to CASSKRFEQYF.

The chain combines TRBV19 with TRBJ1-2, with D possibly being TRBD1 (5 bases). The CDR3 extends over 12 amino acids. V was shortened by 7 bases and J by 7 bases, with 13 bases between the two germline ends. Germline V lookup: CDR1 LNHDA, CDR2 SQIVND (reference sequence). CDR3 sequence reads: CASIGGGGGYTF. In nucleotides, the CDR3 is TGTGCCAGTATCGGGGGGGGAGGTGGCTACACCTTC.

This clone appeared a single time. The chain joins TRBV2 to TRBJ2-7, with D maybe TRBD2 (7 bases). Trimming removed 2 bases at V and 3 bases at J, with 17 bases between. CDR3 length: 16 residues. Germline V gives CDR1 SNHLY, CDR2 FYNNEI. As DNA, the CDR3 is TGTGCCAGCAGTGAACGGCTAGGGGGGGTCTACTACGAGCAGTACTTC. It specifies CASSERLGGVYYEQYF.

The rearrangement uses TRBV5-1 and TRBJ2-1, with TRBD2 matching 14 bases. Losses at the gene ends were 5 bases for V and 0 bases for J; bases not matched to a gene: 10. Germline V gives CDR1 SGHRS, CDR2 YFSETQ. The CDR3 sequence is 19 residues long. Here the CDR3 reads CASRGTSGSQGSSYNEQFF. CDR3 DNA: TGCGCCAGCAGGGGGACTAGCGGGAGTCAGGGATCCTCCTACAATGAGCAGTTCTTC. Drawing the rest from reference TRBV5-1 and TRBJ2-1, the complete variable domain is KAGVTQTPRYLIKTRGQQVTLSCSPISGHRSVSWYQQTPGQGLQFLFEYFSETQRNKGNFPGRFSGRQFSNSRSEMNVSTLELGDSALYLCASRGTSGSQGSSYNEQFFGPGTRLTVL.

The chain couples TRBV5-6 to TRBJ1-2, with 10 bases aligning to TRBD1. The CDR3 has 15 residues. V gave up 1 base and J gave up 8 bases; unmatched junction bases: 8. CDR1 is SGHDT, CDR2 YYEEEE, per germline. CDR3 nucleotide sequence: TGTGCCAGCAGCTTGAGAACCGGGACAGGGGCCGGCTACACCTTC. Protein: CASSLRTGTGAGYTF. Based on the CDR3 plus reference TRBV5-6 and TRBJ1-2, the full variable domain is DAGVTQSPTHLIKTRGQQVTLRCSPKSGHDTVSWYQQALGQGPQFIFQYYEEEERQRGNFPDRFSGHQFPNYSSELNVNALLLGDSALYLCASSLRTGTGAGYTFGSGTRLTVV.

This chain uses TRBV6-1 with TRBJ1-2, with D perhaps matching TRBD1 (5 bases). CDR1 and CDR2 (germline): MNHNS, SASEGT. There are 15 residues in the CDR3. Trimming removed 1 base at V and 6 bases at J, with 15 bases between. CDR3 bases: TGTGCCAGCAGTGAAGGAGGGACCTTGGGGGATGGCTACACCTTC. It is translated as CASSEGGTLGDGYTF.

The rearrangement uses TRBV6-7 and TRBJ2-5, with TRBD1 matching over 8 bases. TRBV6-7 has ORF status, its function being uncertain. V lost 6 bases, J lost 1 base, and 7 bases stayed unmatched. This CDR3 comprises 15 residues. CDR3 region: CASRTLGQAQETQYF. The CDR3, as DNA: TGTGCCAGCAGGACCTTGGGACAGGCCCAAGAGACCCAGTACTTC.

This chain links TRBV7-6 with TRBJ2-7; the D gene is possibly TRBD2 (6 bases). The CDR3 runs 13 residues. Germline assignment: CDR1 SGHVS and CDR2 FNYEAQ. The V gene lost 5 bases and the J gene lost 7 bases, with 15 bases spanning the gap. The CDR3 region has the DNA TGTGCCAGCAGCCTGGGACGGGGGATTGAGCAGTACTTC. As protein: CASSLGRGIEQYF. Looking up the rest from reference TRBV7-6 and TRBJ2-7 gives the full variable domain: GAGVSQSPRYKVTKRGQDVALRCDPISGHVSLYWYRQALGQGPEFLTYFNYEAQQDKSGLPNDRFSAERPEGSISTLTIQRTEQRDSAMYRCASSLGRGIEQYFGPGTRLTVT.

CDR3 DNA: TGTGCCAGCAGCTTTTGGGACTCCGAGCAGTACTTC. It is translated as CASSFWDSEQYF. The V call is TRBV7-6, the J call TRBJ2-7; a weak D match, TRBD2 (6 bases). The CDR3 length is 12 residues. Germline assignment: CDR1 SGHVS and CDR2 FNYEAQ. The V end was cut by 3 bases, the J end by 6 bases, with 9 bases between.

This clone was detected only once. J is TRBJ1-2 and V is TRBV29-1; D might be TRBD1 (5 bases). The germline CDR1 and CDR2 sequences are SQVTM and ANQGSEA. Trimming stripped 3 bases from V and 1 base from J, with 18 bases between. The length of the CDR3 is 16 residues. The chain's CDR3 is CSVDVPWGSYNYGYTF. The CDR3 region has the DNA TGCAGCGTTGACGTACCATGGGGGTCGTATAACTATGGCTACACCTTC.

The chain links TRBV6-6 to TRBJ2-5, with a tentative D call TRBD1 (6 bases). Between the trimmed V and J ends, which lost 5 bases and 0 bases, there was a span of 10 bases. Per germline, CDR1 MNHNY and CDR2 SVGAGI (reference sequence). The CDR3 contains 14 residues. CDR3 sequence (DNA): TGTGCCAGCAGTAACCGGGACAACCAAGAGACCCAGTACTTC. Translating gives CASSNRDNQETQYF.

This chain connects TRBV7-9 to TRBJ2-1; D is unclear. CDR3 length equals 12 residues. The germline V gene has CDR1 SEHNR and CDR2 FQNEAQ (reference sequence). The germline V and J ends were trimmed by 0 bases and 7 bases, with 4 bases remaining between them. This CDR3 reads CASSLAVNEQFF. For the CDR3, the DNA is TGTGCCAGCAGCTTAGCTGTTAATGAGCAGTTCTTC.

The table lists this clone with a few counts. The chain joins TRBV27 to TRBJ2-6; D not certain. The CDR3 totals 15 residues. Trimming took 0 bases from V and 0 from J, leaving 3 bases between them. Looked up from germline, CDR1 is MNHEY and CDR2 is SMNVEV (reference sequence). The CDR3 protein is CASSLSYSGANVLTF. In DNA form, the CDR3 reads TGTGCCAGCAGTTTATCCTACTCTGGGGCCAACGTCCTGACTTTC. Full variable domain (missing parts from reference TRBV27 and TRBJ2-6): EAQVTQNPRYLITVTGKKLTVTCSQNMNHEYMSWYRQDPGLGLRQIYYSMNVEVTDKGDVPEGYKVSRKEKRNFPLILESPSPNQTSLYFCASSLSYSGANVLTFGAGSRLTVL.

This chain connects TRBV9 to TRBJ2-7; TRBD2 is a possible D gene (5 bases). This CDR3 has 12 residues. Per germline, CDR1 SGDLS and CDR2 YYNGEE. V lost 3 bases and J lost 3, with 7 bases in between. CDR3 DNA sequence: TGTGCCAGCAGCGCCGGGAACTACGAGCAGTACTTC. Encoded protein: CASSAGNYEQYF.

The chain uses TRBV11-2 and TRBJ2-5; a possible D gene is TRBD2 (6 bases). Germline-derived CDR1 and CDR2 are SGHAT and FQNNGV. This CDR3 spans 16 amino acids. V was pared by 1 base and J by 5 bases, with 17 bases between. CDR3 loop: CASSLGRDPGAETQYF. For the CDR3, the DNA is TGTGCCAGCAGCTTAGGTAGAGACCCGGGAGCGGAGACCCAGTACTTC.